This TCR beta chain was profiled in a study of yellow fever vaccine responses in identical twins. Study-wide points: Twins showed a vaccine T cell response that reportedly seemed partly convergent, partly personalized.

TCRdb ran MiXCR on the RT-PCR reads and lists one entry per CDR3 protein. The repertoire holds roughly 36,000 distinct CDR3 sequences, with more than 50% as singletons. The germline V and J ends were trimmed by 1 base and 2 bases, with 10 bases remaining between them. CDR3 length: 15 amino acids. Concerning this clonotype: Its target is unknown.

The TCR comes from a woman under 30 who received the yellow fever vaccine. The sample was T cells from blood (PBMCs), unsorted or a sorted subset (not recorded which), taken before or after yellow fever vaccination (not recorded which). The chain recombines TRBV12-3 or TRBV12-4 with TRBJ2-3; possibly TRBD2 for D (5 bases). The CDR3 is CASSLVGEVTDTQYF. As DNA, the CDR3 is TGTGCCAGCAGTTTAGTGGGAGAGGTCACAGATACGCAGTATTTT.